One and the same sample provided the 12 T cell receptor beta chains below, sequenced in a study of CD8+ T cells in alopecia areata. After isolation, RNA underwent reverse transcription to generate cDNA as the sequencing template. Sequencing was performed with immunoSEQ multiplex PCR; in TCRdb, only in-frame clones are kept and a portion is missing. The table lists 200,000 to 250,000 clones, 56% of them singletons. The sequencing sample was made of CD8+ T cells sorted from blood. Receptors were obtained from a human donor in good health.

This clone was seen a handful of times. The chain couples TRBV4-1 to TRBJ2-1, with D uncertain. Between the trimmed V and J ends, which lost 1 base and 8 bases, there was a span of 18 bases. This CDR3 region has 16 residues. CDR1 and CDR2 from the germline V gene are MGHRA and YSYEKL. The CDR3 region has the DNA TGCGCCAGCAGCCAAGGAGTGAGCAGTGCTAACGATGAGCAGTTCTTC. Translating gives CASSQGVSSANDEQFF.

The chain couples TRBV29-1 to TRBJ2-1; D uncertain. There are 12 residues in the CDR3. Germline V gives CDR1 SQVTM, CDR2 ANQGSEA. V was shortened by 8 bases and J by 6 bases, with 14 bases between the two germline ends. CDR3 coding DNA: TGCAGCCCCGTGGAAGATAGCAATGAGCAGTTCTTC. Its protein is CSPVEDSNEQFF.

This CDR3 reads CASRRTSGGGDTQYF. DNA for the CDR3: TGCGCCAGCAGGCGGACTAGCGGGGGGGGTGATACGCAGTATTTT. This rearrangement joins TRBV4-1 to TRBJ2-3, with TRBD2 matching 15 bases. This CDR3 is 15 amino acids long. Losses at the gene ends were 6 bases for V and 6 bases for J; bases not matched to a gene: 4. Germline CDR1 and CDR2: MGHRA and YSYEKL.

This chain connects TRBV30 to TRBJ1-2, with D maybe TRBD1 (6 bases). The CDR3 is 11 residues long. Trimming stripped 1 base from V and 8 bases from J, with 8 bases between. The germline CDR1 and CDR2 sequences are GTSNPN and SVGIG (reference sequence). The CDR3 DNA is TGTGCCTGGAGTGGAGGGGGAGGCTACACCTTC. Amino acids: CAWSGGGGYTF.

The chain is built from TRBV7-6 and TRBJ2-5, with D tentatively TRBD2 (6 bases). Trimming shortened V by 0 bases and J by 0 bases, and 14 bases separated the two germline ends. Germline V gene sequence: CDR1 SGHVS, CDR2 FNYEAQ. CDR3 size: 17 residues. The CDR3 loop is CASSLAIGGRYQETQYF. In DNA form, the CDR3 reads TGTGCCAGCAGCTTAGCCATCGGAGGGAGGTACCAAGAGACCCAGTACTTC.

The chain has TRBV30 and TRBJ1-3; tentatively, D is TRBD1 (5 bases). The CDR3 is made up of 14 amino acids. CDR1 GTSNPN and CDR2 SVGIG come from the germline V gene (reference sequence). Trimming shortened V by 8 bases and J by 1 base, and 15 bases separated the two germline ends. DNA for the CDR3: TGTGCCGGGGACCATCGGTCGTCTGGAAACACCATATATTTT. It specifies CAGDHRSSGNTIYF.

The chain links TRBV7-9 to TRBJ1-1; no definite D call. Per germline, CDR1 SEHNR and CDR2 FQNEAQ (reference sequence). The CDR3 sequence is 11 residues long. The V and J ends lost 4 bases and 11 bases respectively, with 11 bases between them. The CDR3 DNA is TGTGCCAGCAGCTCAGACACCGTTGCTTTCTTT. It yields the protein CASSSDTVAFF.

V usage is TRBV29-1 and J usage is TRBJ2-2; perhaps TRBD2 as D (6 bases). This CDR3 has 13 residues. Germline loops: CDR1 SQVTM, CDR2 ANQGSEA. Trimming took off 5 bases at V and 1 base at J, with 8 bases between the two ends. The DNA for the CDR3 is TGCAGCGTTTCCGGGGGGAACACCGGGGAGCTGTTTTTT. Its protein product is CSVSGGNTGELFF.

The chain recombines TRBV30 with TRBJ1-1; D is unresolved. The germline V and J ends were trimmed by 2 bases and 4 bases, with 8 bases remaining between them. CDR3 length: 12 residues. CDR1 GTSNPN and CDR2 SVGIG come from the germline V gene (reference sequence). CDR3 amino acids: CAWSRISTEAFF. The CDR3 nucleotides read TGTGCCTGGAGTCGGATTAGCACTGAAGCTTTCTTT.

This clone was seen once. J is TRBJ1-1 and V is TRBV5-6; D call uncertain. The length of the CDR3 is 12 residues. Germline V CDR1 and CDR2: SGHDT, YYEEEE. V was cut by 3 bases and J by 7 bases, with 10 bases left in between. Here the CDR3 DNA reads TGTGCCAGCAGCTGGGGTGGAGTTGAAGCTTTCTTT. Translating gives CASSWGGVEAFF.

This chain uses TRBV7-8 with TRBJ1-4, with D hard to call. Trimming took 1 base from V and 5 from J, leaving 2 bases between them. CDR1 and CDR2 from the germline V gene are SGHVS and FQNEAQ. This CDR3 is 12 amino acids long. CDR3 nucleotide sequence: TGTGCCAGCAGCTTAGGGAATGAAAAACTGTTTTTT. Translation gives CASSLGNEKLFF. The complete variable domain, with remaining parts taken from reference TRBV7-8 and TRBJ1-4, reads GAGVSQSPRYKVAKRGQDVALRCDPISGHVSLFWYQQALGQGPEFLTYFQNEAQLDKSGLPSDRFFAERPEGSVSTLKIQRTQQEDSAVYLCASSLGNEKLFFGSGTQLSVL.

This chain uses TRBV4-1 with TRBJ1-5; TRBD1 might be the D (5 bases). In germline, CDR1 is MGHRA, CDR2 YSYEKL. This CDR3 is built from 15 residues. V gave up 4 bases and J gave up 2 bases, with 12 bases separating them. CDR3 in DNA: TGCGCCAGCAGCCCCAGGCGGGGGGGCAATCAGCCCCAGCATTTT. This encodes CASSPRRGGNQPQHF.